The rows below give T cell receptor beta chains drawn from one sample of a study of T cell responses to AZD1222 COVID-19 vaccine. Method: immunoSEQ multiplex PCR; TCRdb's copy keeps in-frame clones and lacks some. The repertoire holds 100,000 to 120,000 clones, roughly 92% seen once, with more than 2% in the top ten. Sequences were derived from peripheral blood, sampled 28 days after the second AZD1222 dose. The receptor set was obtained from an adult who received the AZD1222 COVID-19 vaccine. Each CDR3 is given with its conserved first and last residue. A D gene is named only where the DNA matches it firmly. Not every row has a clone size; where given, it reads once, few, many or a size class.

V	D	J	size	CDR3	DNA
TRBV5-1	.	TRBJ1-1	.	CASSLEYKNTEAFF	TGCGCCAGCAGCTTGGAATATAAAAACACTGAAGCTTTCTTT
TRBV10-3	.	TRBJ2-7	.	CAIDSIRGSYEQYF	TGTGCCATCGATTCAATCCGGGGATCCTACGAGCAGTACTTC
TRBV2	.	TRBJ2-4	once	CASSGRRIQYF	TGTGCCAGCAGTGGACGCCGCATTCAGTACTTC
TRBV6-5	TRBD1	TRBJ1-6	.	CASSYSDGTGSSPLHF	TGTGCCAGCAGTTACTCGGATGGGACAGGGTCTTCACCCCTCCACTTT
TRBV5-1	TRBD1	TRBJ1-4	few	CASSLTPGGEKLFF	TGCGCCAGCAGCTTGACGCCAGGGGGGGAAAAACTGTTTTTT
TRBV7-9	.	TRBJ1-2	once	CASSLALLGGYGYTF	TGTGCCAGCAGCTTAGCGCTGTTGGGTGGCTATGGCTACACCTTC
TRBV4-1	.	TRBJ2-7	.	CASSPRVFVNHEQYF	TGCGCCAGCAGCCCCCGGGTCTTCGTCAACCACGAGCAGTACTTC
TRBV5-4	TRBD1	TRBJ1-6	.	CASRTTGTGVDSPLHF	TGTGCCAGCAGGACGACCGGGACAGGGGTTGATTCACCCCTCCACTTT
TRBV10-3	.	TRBJ1-6	.	CAISSEALGSPLHF	TGTGCCATCTCTTCTGAGGCCCTAGGGTCACCCCTCCACTTT
TRBV5-6	TRBD1	TRBJ1-6	.	CASSGTGDNSPLHF	TGTGCCAGCAGCGGGACAGGGGATAATTCACCCCTCCACTTT